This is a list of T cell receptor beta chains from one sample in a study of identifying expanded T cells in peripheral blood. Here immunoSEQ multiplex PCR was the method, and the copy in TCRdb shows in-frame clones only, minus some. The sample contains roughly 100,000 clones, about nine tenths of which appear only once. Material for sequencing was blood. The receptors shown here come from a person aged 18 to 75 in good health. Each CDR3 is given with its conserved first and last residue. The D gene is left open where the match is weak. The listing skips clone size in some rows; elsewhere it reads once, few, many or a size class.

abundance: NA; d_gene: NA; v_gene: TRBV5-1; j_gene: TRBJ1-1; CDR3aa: CASRDTQSTEAFF; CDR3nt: TGCGCCAGCAGGGACACTCAAAGCACTGAAGCTTTCTTT
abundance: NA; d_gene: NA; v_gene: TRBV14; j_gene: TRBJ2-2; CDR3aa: CASGGQNTGELFF; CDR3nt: TGTGCCAGCGGGGGACAGAACACCGGGGAGCTGTTTTTT
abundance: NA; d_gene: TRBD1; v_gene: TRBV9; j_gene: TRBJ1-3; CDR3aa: CASSVRDRGNTIYF; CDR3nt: TGTGCCAGCAGCGTCCGGGACAGGGGAAACACCATATATTTT
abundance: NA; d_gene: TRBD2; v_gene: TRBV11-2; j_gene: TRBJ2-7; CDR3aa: CASSSGLAGEGYEQYF; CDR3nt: TGTGCCAGCAGCTCGGGACTAGCGGGAGAGGGGTACGAGCAGTACTTC
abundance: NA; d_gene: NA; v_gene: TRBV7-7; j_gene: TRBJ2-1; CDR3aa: CASTLTRRNGSYNEQFF; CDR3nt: TGTGCCAGCACCCTGACTAGGCGTAATGGGTCCTACAATGAGCAGTTCTTC
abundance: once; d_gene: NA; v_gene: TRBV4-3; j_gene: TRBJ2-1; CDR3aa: CASSQVRALVNEQFF; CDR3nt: TGCGCCAGCAGCCAAGTTCGCGCACTAGTCAATGAGCAGTTCTTC
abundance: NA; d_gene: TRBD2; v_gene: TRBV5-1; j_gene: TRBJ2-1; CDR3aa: CASSLVRGRGHHEQFF; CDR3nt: TGCGCCAGCAGCTTGGTTCGTGGGAGGGGCCACCATGAGCAGTTCTTC
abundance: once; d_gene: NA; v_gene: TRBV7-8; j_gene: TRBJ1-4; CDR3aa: CASSPRGTSNEKLFF; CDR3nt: TGTGCCAGCAGCCCTAGGGGGACAAGTAATGAAAAACTGTTTTTT
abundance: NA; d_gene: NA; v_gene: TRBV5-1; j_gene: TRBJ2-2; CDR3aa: CASSLEASRAGELFF; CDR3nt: TGCGCCAGCAGCTTGGAGGCTAGCAGGGCCGGGGAGCTGTTTTTT
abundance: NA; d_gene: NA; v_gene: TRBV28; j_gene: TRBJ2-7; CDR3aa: CASLKRYEQYF; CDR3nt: TGTGCCAGTCTTAAAAGATACGAGCAGTACTTC
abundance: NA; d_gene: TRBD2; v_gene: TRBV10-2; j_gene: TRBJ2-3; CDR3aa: CASATSGSPDTQYF; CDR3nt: TGCGCCAGCGCGACTAGCGGGAGCCCAGATACGCAGTATTTT
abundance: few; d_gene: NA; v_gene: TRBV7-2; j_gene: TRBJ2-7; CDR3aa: CASSLIREQYF; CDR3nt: TGTGCCAGCAGCTTAATTAGGGAGCAGTACTTC
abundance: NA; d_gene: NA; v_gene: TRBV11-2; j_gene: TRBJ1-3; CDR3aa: CASSFRHSGNTIYF; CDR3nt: TGTGCCAGCAGCTTTCGACACTCTGGAAACACCATATATTTT
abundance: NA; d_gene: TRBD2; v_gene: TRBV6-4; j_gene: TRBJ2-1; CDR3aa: CASSPAGGSHNEQFF; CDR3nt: TGTGCCAGCAGTCCGGCGGGGGGGTCGCACAATGAGCAGTTCTTC
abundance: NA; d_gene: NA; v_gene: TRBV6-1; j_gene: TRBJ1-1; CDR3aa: CASSAHRVNTEAFF; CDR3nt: TGTGCCAGCAGCGCTCACAGGGTGAACACTGAAGCTTTCTTT
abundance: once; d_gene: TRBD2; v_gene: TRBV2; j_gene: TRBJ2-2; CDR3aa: CASRVTGTRSLVFELFF; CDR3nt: TGTGCCAGCAGAGTCACCGGGACTAGGAGTTTAGTTTTTGAGCTGTTTTTT
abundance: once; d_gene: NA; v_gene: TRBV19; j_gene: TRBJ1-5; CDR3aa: CASKGKLNSNQPQHF; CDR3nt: TGTGCCAGTAAGGGCAAACTAAATAGCAATCAGCCCCAGCATTTT
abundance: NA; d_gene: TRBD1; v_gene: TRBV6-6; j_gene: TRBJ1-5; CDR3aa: CASSYRDRHQPQHF; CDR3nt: TGTGCCAGCAGTTACCGGGACAGGCATCAGCCCCAGCATTTT
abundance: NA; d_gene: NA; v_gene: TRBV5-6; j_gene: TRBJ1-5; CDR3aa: CASSSYSLGGYRPQHF; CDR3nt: TGTGCCAGCAGCTCTTATTCCTTGGGGGGGTATAGGCCCCAGCATTTT
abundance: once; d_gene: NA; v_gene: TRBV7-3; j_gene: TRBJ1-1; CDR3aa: CASRLKQNTEAFF; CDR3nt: TGTGCCAGTCGCTTGAAACAAAACACTGAAGCTTTCTTT
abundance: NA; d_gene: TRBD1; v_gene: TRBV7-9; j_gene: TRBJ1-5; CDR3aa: CASSPTGAGGNQPQHF; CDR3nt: TGTGCCAGCAGCCCTACAGGGGCAGGGGGCAATCAGCCCCAGCATTTT
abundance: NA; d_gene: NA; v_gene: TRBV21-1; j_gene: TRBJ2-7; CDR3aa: CASSKSPGTSGLSASEQYF; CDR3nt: TGTGCCAGCAGCAAGTCCCCCGGGACTAGCGGGTTGAGCGCCTCCGAGCAGTACTTC
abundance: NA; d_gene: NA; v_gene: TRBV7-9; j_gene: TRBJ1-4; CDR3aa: CASSLGATNEKLFF; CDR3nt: TGTGCCAGCAGCTTAGGGGCAACTAATGAAAAACTGTTTTTT
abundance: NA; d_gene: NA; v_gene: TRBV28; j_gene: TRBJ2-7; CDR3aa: CASSPAGHEQYF; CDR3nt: TGTGCCAGCAGCCCGGCGGGGCATGAGCAGTACTTC
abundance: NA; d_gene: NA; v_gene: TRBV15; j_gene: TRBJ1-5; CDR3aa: CATSRGDTSNQPQHF; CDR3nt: TGTGCCACCAGCAGAGGGGACACGAGCAATCAGCCCCAGCATTTT
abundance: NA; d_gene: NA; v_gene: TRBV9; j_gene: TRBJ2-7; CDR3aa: CASSVESLGEQYF; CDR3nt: TGTGCCAGCAGCGTAGAAAGTTTGGGCGAGCAGTACTTC